This is a list of T cell receptor beta chains from one sample in a study of T cell responses to AZD1222 COVID-19 vaccine. The data were produced by immunoSEQ multiplex PCR, yet TCRdb's version contains in-frame clones alone and is incomplete. The table has 150,000 or so clones, roughly 89% seen once. The material was peripheral blood, obtained on day 0 of AZD1222 vaccination. The receptors were gathered from an adult in good health. Both conserved end residues are part of each CDR3. D genes are given only for firm matches. The size entry is marked missing in some rows and otherwise reads once, few, many or a size class.

j_gene: TRBJ1-1; abundance: -; v_gene: TRBV6-5; len: 13; d_gene: -; CDR3aa: CASSYTGYTEAFF; CDR3nt: TGTGCCAGCAGTTACACCGGCTACACTGAAGCTTTCTTT
j_gene: TRBJ1-3; abundance: -; v_gene: TRBV5-1; len: 14; d_gene: -; CDR3aa: CASSLDISGNTIYF; CDR3nt: TGCGCCAGCAGCCTTGACATCTCTGGAAACACCATATATTTT
j_gene: TRBJ2-1; abundance: -; v_gene: TRBV4-2; len: 16; d_gene: TRBD2; CDR3aa: CASSQDLAGRANEQFF; CDR3nt: TGTGCCAGCAGCCAAGATCTGGCCGGGAGGGCCAATGAGCAGTTCTTC
j_gene: TRBJ2-3; abundance: -; v_gene: TRBV2; len: 13; d_gene: -; CDR3aa: CASGGAPTDTQYF; CDR3nt: TGTGCCAGCGGGGGGGCCCCGACAGATACGCAGTATTTT
j_gene: TRBJ2-5; abundance: few; v_gene: TRBV5-1; len: 11; d_gene: -; CDR3aa: CASSLKETQYF; CDR3nt: TGCGCCAGCAGCTTGAAAGAGACCCAGTACTTC
j_gene: TRBJ2-2; abundance: -; v_gene: TRBV4-3; len: 16; d_gene: -; CDR3aa: CASSQVGPGNTGELFF; CDR3nt: TGCGCCAGCAGCCAAGTAGGCCCGGGGAACACCGGGGAGCTGTTTTTT
j_gene: TRBJ1-2; abundance: once; v_gene: TRBV7-9; len: 18; d_gene: -; CDR3aa: CASSLAFGPLSAEGGYTF; CDR3nt: TGTGCCAGCAGCTTAGCTTTTGGGCCCTTATCGGCGGAGGGTGGCTACACCTTC
j_gene: TRBJ1-5; abundance: -; v_gene: TRBV30; len: 15; d_gene: -; CDR3aa: CAFTRGQNSNQPQHF; CDR3nt: TGTGCCTTTACACGAGGGCAGAATAGCAATCAGCCCCAGCATTTT
j_gene: TRBJ2-1; abundance: few; v_gene: TRBV5-1; len: 16; d_gene: TRBD2; CDR3aa: CASRASAVAGRGEQFF; CDR3nt: TGCGCCAGCAGAGCCTCCGCGGTAGCGGGAAGGGGTGAGCAGTTCTTC
j_gene: TRBJ1-6; abundance: -; v_gene: TRBV6-5; len: 15; d_gene: TRBD1; CDR3aa: CASRGQGATNSPLHF; CDR3nt: TGTGCCAGCAGGGGACAGGGGGCGACGAATTCACCCCTCCACTTT
j_gene: TRBJ2-7; abundance: -; v_gene: TRBV4-2; len: 15; d_gene: -; CDR3aa: CASSQGRLSYYEQYF; CDR3nt: TGTGCCAGCAGCCAAGGTCGGTTGAGTTACTACGAGCAGTACTTC
j_gene: TRBJ2-1; abundance: -; v_gene: TRBV7-2; len: 15; d_gene: TRBD2; CDR3aa: CASSLVGTRANEQFF; CDR3nt: TGTGCCAGCAGCTTAGTAGGGACTAGAGCTAATGAGCAGTTCTTC
j_gene: TRBJ1-1; abundance: -; v_gene: TRBV6-4; len: 13; d_gene: -; CDR3aa: CASSREVNTEAFF; CDR3nt: TGTGCCAGCAGCAGGGAGGTGAACACTGAAGCTTTCTTT
j_gene: TRBJ1-1; abundance: -; v_gene: TRBV2; len: 13; d_gene: -; CDR3aa: CASSLSGGTEAFF; CDR3nt: TGTGCCAGCAGTTTGTCGGGGGGCACTGAAGCTTTCTTT